The 29 T cell receptor beta chains presented below share a single source sample, sequenced in a study of blood T cell repertoires in COVID-19 (dated by TCRdb to the early 2020s). Receptor amplification or capture employed the immunoSEQ multiplex PCR assay. Sourced from immuneACCESS, this table was stored by TCRdb with only in-frame sequences that have V and J called. A share of the clones is absent; for the studies checked, an unresolved V gene accounts for under half, and the remainder has no known explanation. The sample data list about 350,000 clones, and more than 70% of these were observed just once. The top ten hold about 7% of the sample. Input material: peripheral blood. Receptors were obtained from a woman in her seventies with COVID-19, enrolled during active disease.

V and J are TRBV7-8 and TRBJ1-2; D is unclear. In germline, CDR1 is SGHVS, CDR2 FQNEAQ. The CDR3 spans 12 residues. V shed 5 bases and J shed 8 bases, with 12 bases lying between them. DNA for the CDR3: TGTGCCAGCAGCCCACGGCGGGAGGGCTACACCTTC. It encodes CASSPRREGYTF. Using reference TRBV7-8 and TRBJ1-2 for the parts outside the CDR3, the full variable domain is GAGVSQSPRYKVAKRGQDVALRCDPISGHVSLFWYQQALGQGPEFLTYFQNEAQLDKSGLPSDRFFAERPEGSVSTLKIQRTQQEDSAVYLCASSPRREGYTFGSGTRLTVV.

V usage is TRBV28 and J usage is TRBJ1-2, with 7 bases identical to TRBD1. CDR3 size: 12 residues. Per germline, CDR1 MDHEN and CDR2 SYDVKM. V lost 10 bases to trimming and J lost 4 bases; unmatched junction nucleotides: 6. CDR3 loop: CAIPDRVYGYTF. The CDR3 nucleotides read TGTGCCATCCCAGACAGGGTCTATGGCTACACCTTC.

The rearrangement links TRBV13 to TRBJ2-1; 7 positions agree with TRBD2. The V segment lost 3 bases and the J segment 6 bases; nucleotides outside the gene matches: 8. CDR1 PRHDT and CDR2 FYEKMQ come from the germline V gene (reference sequence). The CDR3 extends over 15 amino acids. In nucleotides, the CDR3 is TGTGCCAGCAGCTTGGGGCTAGCGGAGGTCAATGAGCAGTTCTTC. Encoded protein: CASSLGLAEVNEQFF. Together with reference TRBV13 and TRBJ2-1, the CDR3 gives the full variable domain: AAGVIQSPRHLIKEKRETATLKCYPIPRHDTVYWYQQGPGQDPQFLISFYEKMQSDKGSIPDRFSAQQFSDYHSELNMSSLELGDSALYFCASSLGLAEVNEQFFGPGTRLTVL.

This chain connects TRBV4-2 to TRBJ1-2, with unresolved D. Germline V gene sequence: CDR1 LGHNA, CDR2 YNFKEQ. CDR3 size: 14 residues. The V end lost 0 bases, the J end lost 2 bases, and 7 bases lay between the germline ends. CDR3 protein: CASSQDGPNYGYTF. As DNA, the CDR3 is TGTGCCAGCAGCCAAGATGGGCCCAACTATGGCTACACCTTC.

The genes are TRBV5-4 and TRBJ1-1, with 11 bases aligning to TRBD1. Germline CDR1 and CDR2: SGHNT and YYREEE (reference sequence). CDR3 length equals 14 residues. J was trimmed by 4 bases and V by 4 bases; bases with no gene match: 3. Written as DNA, the CDR3 is TGTGCCAGCAGCCTCGGGACAGGGGGCACTGAAGCTTTCTTT. Its protein is CASSLGTGGTEAFF.

The chain uses TRBV14 and TRBJ1-6; no firm D call. V shed 3 bases and J shed 8 bases, with 20 bases lying between them. The CDR3 is 17 residues long. Germline loops: CDR1 SGHDN, CDR2 FVKESK. The CDR3 is CASSQTPFMAADSPLHF. The CDR3 coding sequence is TGTGCCAGCAGCCAGACCCCCTTTATGGCTGCGGATTCACCCCTCCACTTT.

This chain joins TRBV5-1 and TRBJ2-7; TRBD1 is a possible D gene (6 bases). The CDR3 contains 14 residues. In germline, CDR1 is SGHRS, CDR2 YFSETQ. Between the trimmed V and J ends, which lost 4 bases and 2 bases, there was a span of 13 bases. CDR3 sequence (DNA): TGCGCCAGCAGCGTGATTCAGGGGCCCTACGAGCAGTACTTC. This gives the protein CASSVIQGPYEQYF. Based on the CDR3 plus reference TRBV5-1 and TRBJ2-7, the full variable domain is KAGVTQTPRYLIKTRGQQVTLSCSPISGHRSVSWYQQTPGQGLQFLFEYFSETQRNKGNFPGRFSGRQFSNSRSEMNVSTLELGDSALYLCASSVIQGPYEQYFGPGTRLTVT.

The rearrangement joins TRBV2 to TRBJ2-4; tentative D call: TRBD1 (5 bases). Germline CDR1 is SNHLY and CDR2 is FYNNEI. Trimming took off 6 bases at V and 8 bases at J, with 8 bases between the two ends. The length of the CDR3 is 11 residues. The CDR3 sequence is CASRGPDIQYF. In nucleotides, the CDR3 is TGTGCCAGCAGGGGGCCGGACATTCAGTACTTC.

This chain joins TRBV30 and TRBJ2-5; 10 nucleotides line up with TRBD2. The length of the CDR3 is 14 residues. With V trimmed by 3 bases and J by 5 bases, 6 bases remained unmatched. Germline-derived CDR1 and CDR2 are GTSNPN and SVGIG (reference sequence). The CDR3 loop reads CAWRVSGGRETQYF. The DNA of the CDR3 is TGTGCCTGGAGAGTTAGCGGGGGGCGGGAGACCCAGTACTTC.

The chain combines TRBV11-2 with TRBJ1-2, with 7 positions matching TRBD1. CDR1 is SGHAT and CDR2 is FQNNGV in the germline V gene. The V and J ends lost 5 bases and 3 bases, in that order; junction bases with no gene match: 3. This CDR3 contains 13 residues. The CDR3 region is CASSGGGYYGYTF. The CDR3 DNA reads TGTGCCAGCAGCGGAGGGGGCTACTATGGCTACACCTTC.

In DNA form, the CDR3 reads TGTGCCAGCAGCTGGCCGGGGGGGGTTTCGGACACTGAAGCTTTCTTT. Residues: CASSWPGGVSDTEAFF. The rearrangement uses TRBV5-4 and TRBJ1-1, with TRBD1 as a possible D gene (5 bases). The CDR3 spans 16 residues. V lost 3 bases and J lost 3, with 18 bases in between. CDR1 and CDR2 (germline): SGHNT, YYREEE (reference sequence).

The chain couples TRBV19 to TRBJ2-5, with 12 bases aligning to TRBD2. Trimming removed 3 bases from V and 4 bases from J; junction bases left unmatched: 3. Germline V CDR1 and CDR2: LNHDA, SQIVND (reference sequence). CDR3 length: 15 residues. The CDR3 protein is CASSILAGGRETQYF. CDR3 nucleotides: TGTGCCAGTAGTATTCTAGCGGGGGGGCGAGAGACCCAGTACTTC.

J is TRBJ1-2 and V is TRBV27; 9 bases agree with TRBD1. The CDR3 totals 17 residues. The germline CDR1 and CDR2 sequences are MNHEY and SMNVEV (reference sequence). Trimming at V came to 3 bases and at J to 3 bases, leaving 11 bases not matched to a gene. CDR3: CASSLTPTGQGDYGYTF. For the CDR3, the DNA is TGTGCCAGCAGTTTGACCCCTACGGGACAGGGAGACTATGGCTACACCTTC.

The chain uses TRBV3-1 (or the pseudogene TRBV3-2) and TRBJ1-6; 11 bases align to TRBD1. CDR1 is LGHDT, CDR2 YNNKEL, per germline (reference sequence). J gave up 7 bases and V 0 bases, and 5 bases lay outside the gene matches. The CDR3 runs to 17 residues. CDR3 in DNA: TGTGCCAGCAGCCAAGAGGGAGGGACAGGGGGAAATTCACCCCTCCACTTT. Translated, it gives CASSQEGGTGGNSPLHF.

V is TRBV18 and J is TRBJ1-3; 7 bases match TRBD1. There are 16 residues in the CDR3. J gave up 0 bases and V 2 bases, and 4 bases lay outside the gene matches. Germline V CDR1 and CDR2: KGHSH, LQKENI. CDR3 loop: CASSPGRQGSGNTIYF. CDR3 DNA: TGTGCCAGCTCACCAGGCCGACAGGGCTCTGGAAACACCATATATTTT.

V gene TRBV29-1 combines with J gene TRBJ1-1; 9 positions match TRBD1. This CDR3 has 13 amino acids. J was trimmed by 6 bases and V by 6 bases; bases with no gene match: 8. Looked up from germline, CDR1 is SQVTM and CDR2 is ANQGSEA. The DNA of the CDR3 is TGCAGCGTAGCGGACAGGGGAAACGCTGAAGCTTTCTTT. Its protein product is CSVADRGNAEAFF. The full variable domain, with the rest looked up from reference TRBV29-1 and TRBJ1-1, is SAVISQKPSRDICQRGTSLTIQCQVDSQVTMMFWYRQQPGQSLTLIATANQGSEATYESGFVIDKFPISRPNLTFSTLTVSNMSPEDSSIYLCSVADRGNAEAFFGQGTRLTVV.

This clone was observed once. The chain couples TRBV4-3 to TRBJ1-5; 7 bases match TRBD1. This CDR3 region has 15 residues. Germline CDR1 reads LGHNA; CDR2 reads YSLEER. The V and J ends lost 1 base and 7 bases, in that order; junction bases with no gene match: 7. DNA of the CDR3: TGCGCCAGCAGCCAAGGGAGGGGGCCTGGACAGCCCCAGCATTTT. Its protein product is CASSQGRGPGQPQHF.

The chain couples TRBV10-1 to TRBJ1-1, with D possibly being TRBD1 (6 bases). Trimming removed 10 bases at V and 3 bases at J, with 21 bases between. The germline V gene encodes CDR1 WNHNN and CDR2 SYGVQD (reference sequence). The CDR3 is made up of 15 amino acids. In DNA, the CDR3 is TGCGCCACCTCAATCTACAGGGAAACGCACACTGAAGCTTTCTTT. It specifies CATSIYRETHTEAFF.

CDR3 nucleotides: TGTGCCAGCAGAAGATGGCCCGGAGGGATCACAGATACGCAGTATTTT. This encodes CASRRWPGGITDTQYF. The chain employs TRBV5-6 and TRBJ2-3, with D possibly being TRBD2 (6 bases). The CDR3 is 16 amino acids. Germline values: CDR1 SGHDT, CDR2 YYEEEE. The V gene lost 5 bases and the J gene lost 2 bases, with 18 bases spanning the gap.

The chain joins TRBV6-2 or TRBV6-3 to TRBJ1-1, with 9 bases identical to TRBD1. Germline assignment: CDR1 MNHEY and CDR2 SVGEGT. CDR3 length: 17 residues. V dropped 2 bases and J dropped 4; count of bases not matched to a gene: 11. The CDR3 nucleotides read TGTGCCAGCAGTTACGAGGTTTCCGGGACAGGGCGCACTGAAGCTTTCTTT. It is translated as CASSYEVSGTGRTEAFF.

The chain joins TRBV30 to TRBJ2-1; no firm D call. Trimming stripped 0 bases from V and 6 bases from J, with 6 bases between. Germline V gene data show CDR1 as GTSNPN and CDR2 as SVGIG (reference sequence). CDR3 length: 12 amino acids. The CDR3 DNA sequence: TGTGCCTGGAGTGTTATAATCAATGAGCAGTTCTTC. This gives the protein CAWSVIINEQFF.

As concerns this clone: The same CDR3 is also encoded by other DNA sequences in this sample. CDR3 amino acids: CASSKGQGNSPLHF. Written as DNA, the CDR3 is TGTGCCAGTAGTAAGGGACAGGGGAATTCACCCCTCCACTTT. The chain carries TRBV19 and TRBJ1-6; 10 bases map to TRBD1. The germline CDR1 and CDR2 sequences are LNHDA and SQIVND (reference sequence). Trimming cost V 4 bases and J 7 bases; bases outside gene matches: 1. CDR3 length equals 14 residues.

The gene calls are TRBV5-6 and TRBJ1-2, with D possibly matching TRBD1 (6 bases). V lost 1 base, J lost 2 bases, and 12 bases lay in between. This CDR3 spans 15 amino acids. Germline CDR1 is SGHDT and CDR2 is YYEEEE. In DNA form, the CDR3 reads TGTGCCAGCAGCTTGAAACAGGGCGGGAACTATGGCTACACCTTC. Protein sequence: CASSLKQGGNYGYTF.

The chain employs TRBV5-6 and TRBJ2-7; no clear D. The CDR3 totals 12 residues. V lost 3 bases and J lost 0, with 4 bases in between. Per germline, CDR1 SGHDT and CDR2 YYEEEE. CDR3: CASSYSSYEQYF. The CDR3 bases are TGTGCCAGCAGCTATAGCTCCTACGAGCAGTACTTC.

This chain links TRBV12-3 or TRBV12-4 with TRBJ1-6; possible D gene TRBD1, 5 bases. This CDR3 contains 13 residues. V gave up 6 bases and J gave up 5 bases, with 8 bases separating them. CDR3 in amino acids: CASSDRNNSPLHF. The CDR3 DNA is TGTGCCAGCAGCGACAGAAATAATTCACCCCTCCACTTT.

The chain employs TRBV5-5 and TRBJ1-5, with TRBD1 identical over 9 bases. This CDR3 is built from 16 residues. In germline, CDR1 is SGHKS, CDR2 YYEKEE (reference sequence). The V and J ends lost 0 bases and 7 bases, in that order; junction bases with no gene match: 8. The CDR3 nucleotides read TGTGCCAGCAGCTTGGGGACAGGGGCAGGCGGACAGCCCCAGCATTTT. Encoded protein: CASSLGTGAGGQPQHF.

This chain uses TRBV6-2 or TRBV6-3 with TRBJ2-1; 12 bases are a match to TRBD2. The CDR3 sequence is 15 residues long. Looked up from germline, CDR1 is MNHEY and CDR2 is SVGEGT. Trimming cost V 4 bases and J 6 bases; bases outside gene matches: 4. The CDR3 nucleotides are TGTGCCAGCAGTTCCGGACTAGCGGGGAGCAATGAGCAGTTCTTC. Translation gives CASSSGLAGSNEQFF.

This chain uses TRBV12-3 or TRBV12-4 with TRBJ2-1, with D hard to call. The CDR3 is 13 residues long. Trimming pared 5 bases from V and 6 bases from J, leaving 11 bases between. The chain's CDR3 is CASSPVASNEQFF. CDR3 DNA: TGTGCCAGCAGTCCCGTAGCATCCAATGAGCAGTTCTTC.

The J gene is TRBJ2-5, the V gene TRBV20-1; no clear D gene. Germline CDR1 and CDR2: DFQATT and SNEGSKA (reference sequence). Between the trimmed V and J ends, which lost 6 bases and 6 bases, there was a span of 8 bases. This CDR3 has 10 amino acids. CDR3 loop: CSAVKQTQYF. CDR3 bases: TGCAGTGCGGTCAAGCAGACCCAGTACTTC.